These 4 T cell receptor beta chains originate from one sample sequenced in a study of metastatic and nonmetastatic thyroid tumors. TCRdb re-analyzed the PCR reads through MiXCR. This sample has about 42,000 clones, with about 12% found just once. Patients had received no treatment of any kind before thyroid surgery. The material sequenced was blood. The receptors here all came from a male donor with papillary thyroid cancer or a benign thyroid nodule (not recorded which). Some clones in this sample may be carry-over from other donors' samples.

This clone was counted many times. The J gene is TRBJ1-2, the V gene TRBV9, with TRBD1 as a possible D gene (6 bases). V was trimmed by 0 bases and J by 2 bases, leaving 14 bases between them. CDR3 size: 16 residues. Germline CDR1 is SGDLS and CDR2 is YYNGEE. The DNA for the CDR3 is TGTGCCAGCAGCGTAGCTTCAGGGGCGCGGAACTATGGCTACACCTTC. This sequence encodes CASSVASGARNYGYTF.

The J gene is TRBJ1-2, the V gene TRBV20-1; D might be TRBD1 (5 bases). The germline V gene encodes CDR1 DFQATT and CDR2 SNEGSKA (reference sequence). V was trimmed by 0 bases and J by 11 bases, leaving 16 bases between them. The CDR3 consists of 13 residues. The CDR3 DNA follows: TGCAGTGCTAGAGAAGCCCAGGGAATTGCGTACACCTTC. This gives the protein CSAREAQGIAYTF.

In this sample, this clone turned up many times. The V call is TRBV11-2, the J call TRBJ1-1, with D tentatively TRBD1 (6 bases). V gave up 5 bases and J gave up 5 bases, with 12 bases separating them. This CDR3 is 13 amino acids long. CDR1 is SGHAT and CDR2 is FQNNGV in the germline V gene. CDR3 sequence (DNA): TGTGCCAGCAGCACCAGGGGTTGGACTGAAGCTTTCTTT. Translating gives CASSTRGWTEAFF.

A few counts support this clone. Written as DNA, the CDR3 is TGTGCCGTATCGGAGCGCGGACTAGCCTACGAGCAGTACTTC. This sequence encodes CAVSERGLAYEQYF. V and J are TRBV10-3 and TRBJ2-7; TRBD2 aligns across 7 bases. This CDR3 is built from 14 residues. V was pared by 11 bases and J by 2 bases, with 12 bases of the junction left unmatched. Germline-derived CDR1 and CDR2 are ENHRY and SYGVKD.